What follows describes a single TCR beta chain. The germline CDR1 and CDR2 sequences are SGDLS and YYNGEE. After removal of 1 base from V and 4 bases from J, the junction contained 5 bases not matched to a gene. This CDR3 is 16 amino acids long. Profiling relied on immunoSEQ multiplex PCR, and the TCRdb table lists in-frame clones only, not all of them. This repertoire shows 150,000 to 200,000 clones, 70% to 80% found once; its top ten account for 14%. These data are taken from a study of blood T cell repertoires in COVID-19. This sequence was found in a man aged 55-75 years who had been exposed to COVID-19. The V call is TRBV9, the J call TRBJ2-1, with 10 bases fitting TRBD2. The sample taken for sequencing was PBMCs or T cells enriched from blood (not recorded which). In DNA, the CDR3 is TGTGCCAGCAGCGTAACTAGCGGGACTACTTACAATGAGCAGTTCTTC. It translates to CASSVTSGTTYNEQFF.